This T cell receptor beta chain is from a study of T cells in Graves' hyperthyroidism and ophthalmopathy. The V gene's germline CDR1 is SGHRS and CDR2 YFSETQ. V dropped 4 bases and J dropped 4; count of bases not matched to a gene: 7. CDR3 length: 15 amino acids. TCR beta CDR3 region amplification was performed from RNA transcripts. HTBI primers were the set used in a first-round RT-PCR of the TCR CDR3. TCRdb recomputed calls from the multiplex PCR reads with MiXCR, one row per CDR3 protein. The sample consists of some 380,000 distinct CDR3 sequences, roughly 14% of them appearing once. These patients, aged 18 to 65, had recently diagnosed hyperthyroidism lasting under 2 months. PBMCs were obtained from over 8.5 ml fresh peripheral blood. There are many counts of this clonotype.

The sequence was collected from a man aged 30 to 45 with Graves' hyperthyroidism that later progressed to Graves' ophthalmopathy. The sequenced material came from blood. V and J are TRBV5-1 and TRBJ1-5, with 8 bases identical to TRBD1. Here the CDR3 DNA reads TGCGCCAGCAGCCCATGGACAGGGAGGAATCAGCCCCAGCATTTT. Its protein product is CASSPWTGRNQPQHF.